This TCR beta chain derives from a study of blood T cell repertoires in COVID-19. The overall study: COVID-19 samples collected from the United States, Italy and Spain covered acute and convalescent phases. Sources were T cells, B-cell-depleted T cells, or PBMCs; the material itself was cDNA or gDNA.

Original processing methods: Estimates of nucleated cell counts were drawn from the amplification of reference gene primers. Sequenced by immunoSEQ multiplex PCR; TCRdb stores in-frame clones only, minus some. V and J calls plus clone size are reproduced from that table; the DNA served to infer D and trimming. Of about 440,000 clones detected, around 88% appear once; the ten largest clones hold 10% to 15%. Germline loops: CDR1 WNHNN, CDR2 SYGVQD (reference sequence). The V and J ends lost 0 bases and 8 bases respectively, with 8 bases between them. This CDR3 contains 13 residues. This clone has just one count. Seattle researchers signed up patients amid active infection and tracked them longitudinally.

The source is a woman aged 50 to 65 with COVID-19, enrolled during active disease. V gene TRBV10-1 combines with J gene TRBJ2-1; D may be TRBD1 (5 bases). The sequenced sample was peripheral blood. CDR3 DNA sequence: TGCGCCAGCAGTGAGTCAGGGGCCTATGAGCAGTTCTTC. Translation: CASSESGAYEQFF.